The table lists the clone carrying this TCR beta chain with a few counts. A universal primer site was incorporated via template switching, and the cDNA contained unique molecular identifiers. TCRdb called the 5' RACE reads again in MiXCR, with one record for every CDR3 protein. This sample yields hundreds of thousands of distinct CDR3 sequences, of which about 20% are seen a single time; around 13% belongs to the top ten. This entry is derived from a study of identical twins. The same sample was also studied in work on T cells expressing NK-cell markers. That paper adds: Of eight sequenced donors, seven were HCMV-seropositive and one HCMV-seronegative. The use of an anti-gamma-delta TCR antibody, which was added in several experiments, restricted sorting to T cells expressing alpha-beta TCR. Specificity for HCMV among expanded NKG2C+ T cell clones was not established.

The specimen sequenced was PBMCs. The TCR sequence derives from a woman under 30 in good health.

CDR3 nucleotides: TGTGCCAGCAGTCCCCAAAGACTAGGGGGAGGCACCGGGGAGCTGTTTTTT. It is translated as CASSPQRLGGGTGELFF. J is TRBJ2-2 and V is TRBV6-1, with D perhaps matching TRBD1 or TRBD2 (6 bases each). Germline lookup yields CDR1 MNHNS and CDR2 SASEGT. Trimming took 5 bases from V and 4 from J, leaving 20 bases between them. The CDR3 runs to 17 residues.